This record concerns one T cell receptor (beta chain) sequence. The target of this receptor is not known. Per-base qualities were not stored, and no clone one base away is much larger. In a few donor pairs, further sequencing was done on unstimulated CD8+ naive, CD4+ memory, CD8+ TEMRA, CD4+ naive and CD8+ effector memory subsets. Sorted unstimulated T cells and proliferating T cells recovered from mixed lymphocyte reactions were subjected to TCRbeta CDR3 sequencing. Fresh whole blood from ten HLA-typed healthy donors served as the source for isolating PBMCs. This record belongs to a study of siplizumab effects on memory and regulatory T cells (dated by TCRdb to the late 2010s). Background for the entire study: The effect of the anti-CD2 antibody siplizumab on alloreactive T-cell subsets was examined in allogeneic mixed lymphocyte reactions constructed from human PBMCs. Study-wide findings and limitations: A naive or memory phenotype could not be assigned to roughly 80-97% of proliferating CD4+ or CD8+ clones. In reactions with siplizumab, an average of about 69% of mappable alloreactive CD4+ clones were Treg-derived, compared with 26.9% in control reactions. No functional confirmation was obtained for the suppressive function of proliferating Tregs from siplizumab cultures. Because sequences below about 10^-5 frequency were poorly captured, only a minor fraction of alloreactive clones could be mapped to unstimulated subsets. Unstimulated naive T cells appeared to be more diverse than memory T cells, and naive cells seemed to make a substantial contribution to the alloresponse. Siplizumab significantly reduced the cumulative frequency of alloreactive sequences traceable to unstimulated CD4+ memory T cells.

Trimming removed 2 bases from V and 8 bases from J; the gene matches leave 13 bases unexplained. From the cysteine through the phenylalanine, the CDR3 covers 16 amino acids. Only the CDR3 DNA stays, 48 bases, in frame from base 1. The germline V gene gives CDR1 as MNHEY and CDR2 as SVGAGI. The library was made by the immunoSEQ multiplex PCR assay. Roughly 10^5 TCR templates per sample were assayed on the deep sequencing platform. Genomic DNA extracted from sorted T cells was used for TCRbeta CDR3 sequencing. In the authors' own workflow: Clonal analysis of TCRbeta CDR3 data was done in the R programming language. Alloreactive CD4+ and CD8+ clones were identified by comparing unstimulated samples to CFSE-low samples taken after the reaction. Regulatory or non-regulatory origin of alloreactive CD4+ clones was assigned by matching sequences to the sorted unstimulated Treg and non-Treg repertoires. TCRdb re-hosts the immuneACCESS table, in-frame sequences only. Its copies lack some clones; in the studies checked, an unresolved V gene accounts for under half of them, and the cause for the rest is not known. V, J and clone size are taken as reported in that table, and D and trimming were inferred from the DNA itself. The sample profile shows 70,000 to 95,000 clones; roughly 96% of them were found once. 0.025% to 0.035% of the sample rests with the top ten.

Recombination linked TRBV6-5 to TRBJ1-1, with TRBD1 identical over 8 junction bases. The receptor's source is a human donor in good health. The sample comprised naive CD4+ T cells sorted from blood. The cell subset or site label of this sample denotes: unstimulated naive T cells. CDR3 reads: CASSYTSGTGKTEAFF. The bases are TGTGCCAGCAGTTACACTTCCGGGACAGGAAAAACAGAAGCTTTCTTT.